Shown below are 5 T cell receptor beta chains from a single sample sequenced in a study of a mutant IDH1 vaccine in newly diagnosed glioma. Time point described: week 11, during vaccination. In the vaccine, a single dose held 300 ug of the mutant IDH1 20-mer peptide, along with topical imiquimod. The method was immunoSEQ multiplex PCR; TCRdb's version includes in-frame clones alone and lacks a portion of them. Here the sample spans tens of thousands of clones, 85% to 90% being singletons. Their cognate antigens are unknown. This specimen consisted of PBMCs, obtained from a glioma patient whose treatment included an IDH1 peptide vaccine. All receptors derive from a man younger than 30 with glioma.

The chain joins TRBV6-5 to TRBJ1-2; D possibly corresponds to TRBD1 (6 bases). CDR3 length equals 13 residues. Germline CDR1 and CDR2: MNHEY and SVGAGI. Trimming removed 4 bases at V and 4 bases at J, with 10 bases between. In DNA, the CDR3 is TGTGCCAGCAGTTCACAGGGCTTCTATGGCTACACCTTC. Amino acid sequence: CASSSQGFYGYTF.

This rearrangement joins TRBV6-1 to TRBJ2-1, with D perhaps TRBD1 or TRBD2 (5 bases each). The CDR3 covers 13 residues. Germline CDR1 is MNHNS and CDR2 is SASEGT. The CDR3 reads CAVKGRNFDEQFF. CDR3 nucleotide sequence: TGTGCTGTGAAGGGACGGAATTTCGATGAGCAGTTCTTC.

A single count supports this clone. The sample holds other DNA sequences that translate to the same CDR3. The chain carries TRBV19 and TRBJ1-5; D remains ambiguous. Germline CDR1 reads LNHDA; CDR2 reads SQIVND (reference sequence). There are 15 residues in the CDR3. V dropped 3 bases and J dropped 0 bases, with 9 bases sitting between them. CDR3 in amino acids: CASSISRDSNQPQHF. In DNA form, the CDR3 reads TGTGCCAGTAGTATTTCGAGGGATAGCAATCAGCCCCAGCATTTT.

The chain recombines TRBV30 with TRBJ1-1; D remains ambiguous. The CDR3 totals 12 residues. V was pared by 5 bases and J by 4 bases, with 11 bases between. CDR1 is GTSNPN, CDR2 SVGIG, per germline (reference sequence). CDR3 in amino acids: CAWSRGLTEAFF. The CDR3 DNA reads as TGTGCCTGGTCTCGGGGTCTCACTGAAGCTTTCTTT.

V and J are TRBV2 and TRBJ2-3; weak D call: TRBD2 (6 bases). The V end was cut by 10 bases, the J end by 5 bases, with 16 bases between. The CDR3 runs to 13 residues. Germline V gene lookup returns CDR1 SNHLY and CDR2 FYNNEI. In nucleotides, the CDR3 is TGTGCCACCTCGGGACTTGATAGAGATACGCAGTATTTT. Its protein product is CATSGLDRDTQYF.